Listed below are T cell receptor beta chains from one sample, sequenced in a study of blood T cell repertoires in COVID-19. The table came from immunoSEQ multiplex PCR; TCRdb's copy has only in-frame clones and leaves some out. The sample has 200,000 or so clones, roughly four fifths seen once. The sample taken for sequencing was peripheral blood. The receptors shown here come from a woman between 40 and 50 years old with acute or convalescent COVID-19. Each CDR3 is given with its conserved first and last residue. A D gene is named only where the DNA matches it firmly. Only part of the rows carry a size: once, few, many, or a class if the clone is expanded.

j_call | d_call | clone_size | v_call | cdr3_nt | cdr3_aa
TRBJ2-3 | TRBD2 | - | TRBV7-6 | TGTGCCAGCAGCCCCGGAAAGGGAGCGGGGACCACAGATACGCAGTATTTT | CASSPGKGAGTTDTQYF
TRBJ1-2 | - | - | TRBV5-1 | TGCGCCAGCAGCTTGGGTGGCAGGGGAGTCGATGGCTACACCTTC | CASSLGGRGVDGYTF
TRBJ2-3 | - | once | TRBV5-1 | TGCGCCAGCAGCTTGGCCCAGAAAGCAGATACGCAGTATTTT | CASSLAQKADTQYF
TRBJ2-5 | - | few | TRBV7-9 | TGTGCCAGCGAGGTCCAAGAGACCCAGTACTTC | CASEVQETQYF
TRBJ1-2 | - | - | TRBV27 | TGTGCCAGCAGTTTCGGTCCTAACTATGGCTACACCTTC | CASSFGPNYGYTF
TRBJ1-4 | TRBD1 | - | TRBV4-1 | TGCGCCAGCAGCCAGGACAGGGGGCTCGTTTTTGAAAAACTGTTTTTT | CASSQDRGLVFEKLFF
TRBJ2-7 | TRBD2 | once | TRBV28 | TGTGCCAGCAGTCCTACCGGGGAGGGTGACTACGAGCAGTACTTC | CASSPTGEGDYEQYF
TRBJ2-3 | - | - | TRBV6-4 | TGTGCCAGCAGTGATTCCTTCTCGGATACGCAGTATTTT | CASSDSFSDTQYF
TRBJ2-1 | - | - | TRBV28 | TGTGCCAGCGGAGGTTCCTACAATGAGCAGTTCTTC | CASGGSYNEQFF
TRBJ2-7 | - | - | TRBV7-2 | TGTGCCAGCAGCTTGAACTACGAGCGGTACTTC | CASSLNYERYF
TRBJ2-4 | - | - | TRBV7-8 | TGTGCCAGCAGCTTAGGATACAAGGGGGCCAAAAACATTCAGTACTTC | CASSLGYKGAKNIQYF
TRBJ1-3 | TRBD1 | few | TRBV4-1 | TGCGCCAGCAGCCGGGACAGGGGAGCAGGAAACACCATATATTTT | CASSRDRGAGNTIYF
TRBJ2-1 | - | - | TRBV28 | TGTGCCAGTCACTCGTGGGAGAACAATGAGCAGTTCTTC | CASHSWENNEQFF
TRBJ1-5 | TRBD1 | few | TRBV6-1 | TGTGCCAGCAGTGAAGCCGGGACAGGGGTCTCGTATCAGCCCCAGCATTTT | CASSEAGTGVSYQPQHF
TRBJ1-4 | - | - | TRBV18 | TGTGCCAGCTCACCTTACGGTACTAATGAAAAACTGTTTTTT | CASSPYGTNEKLFF
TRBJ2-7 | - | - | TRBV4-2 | TGTGCCAGCAGCCAAGACCGTGGGGGGAGCTCCTACGAGCAGTACTTC | CASSQDRGGSSYEQYF
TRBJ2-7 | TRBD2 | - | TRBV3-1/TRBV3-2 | TGTGCCAGCAGCCAAGATCCCTTCCGACTAGCGGGAGAGGGCGAGCAGTACTTC | CASSQDPFRLAGEGEQYF
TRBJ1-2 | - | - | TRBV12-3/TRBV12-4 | TGTGCCAGCACTGACGATGTCAGGGGCGGCTACACCTTC | CASTDDVRGGYTF
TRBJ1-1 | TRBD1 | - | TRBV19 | TGTGCCAGTACACCCCGGGACAGGGGTAACACTGAAGCTTTCTTT | CASTPRDRGNTEAFF
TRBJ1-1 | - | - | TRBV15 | TGTGCCACCAGCACCACCCTGAGAAGGACAGTGAACACTGAAGCTTTCTTT | CATSTTLRRTVNTEAFF
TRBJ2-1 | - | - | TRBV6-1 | TGTGCCAGCAGTGAAGCAATACCAGGGGTGAATGAGCAGTTCTTC | CASSEAIPGVNEQFF
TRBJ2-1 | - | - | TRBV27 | TGTGCCAGCAGTTGGACGGGGGGCGGCTACAATGAGCAGTTCTTC | CASSWTGGGYNEQFF
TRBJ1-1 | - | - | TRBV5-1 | TGCGCCAGCAGCCTGCTGCCAGTCGACACTGAAGCTTTCTTT | CASSLLPVDTEAFF
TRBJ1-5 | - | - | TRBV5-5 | TGTGCCAGCAGCTCGGAGGGGATGACCCATCAGCCCCAGCATTTT | CASSSEGMTHQPQHF
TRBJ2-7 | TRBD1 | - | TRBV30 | TGTGCCTGGGCCCGGGACAGGGGACTCGAGCAGTACTTC | CAWARDRGLEQYF
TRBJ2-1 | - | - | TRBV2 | TGTGCCAGCAGTGAAGGGTGGGGCAGGGATGAGCAGTTCTTC | CASSEGWGRDEQFF
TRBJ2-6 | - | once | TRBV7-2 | TGTGCCAGCAGCACAGGCCCTGGGGCCAACGTCCTGACTTTC | CASSTGPGANVLTF
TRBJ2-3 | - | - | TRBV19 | TGTGCCAGTTCAAAGGTAGCCTACACAGATACGCAGTATTTT | CASSKVAYTDTQYF
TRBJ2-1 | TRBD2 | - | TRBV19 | TGTGCCGCTAAAGGGCGGCCCCGGGAGGGCTCCTACAATGAGCAGTTCTTC | CAAKGRPREGSYNEQFF
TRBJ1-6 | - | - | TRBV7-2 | TGTGCCAGCAGCTTGGCGGCCCATTCACCCCTCCACTTT | CASSLAAHSPLHF
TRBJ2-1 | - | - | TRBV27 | TGTGCCAGCAGTAATCTCCTGAGCTCCTACAATGAGCAGTTCTTC | CASSNLLSSYNEQFF
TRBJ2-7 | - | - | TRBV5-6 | TGTGCCAGCAGCTTTCAAGGAGTGGGCGAGCAGTACTTC | CASSFQGVGEQYF
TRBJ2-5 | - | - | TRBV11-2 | TGTGCCAGCAGACAAACCCTCTTAGAGACCCAGTACTTC | CASRQTLLETQYF
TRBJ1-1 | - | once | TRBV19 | TGTGCCAGTAGTATGGGCGGCAGGGGCCTGAACACTGAAGCTTTCTTT | CASSMGGRGLNTEAFF
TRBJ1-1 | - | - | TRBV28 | TGTGCCAGCAGTCCCCGATTGGGCCCGAACACTGAAGCTTTCTTT | CASSPRLGPNTEAFF
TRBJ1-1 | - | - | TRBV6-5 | TGTGCCAGCAGTTACACAGGCACTGAAGCTTTCTTT | CASSYTGTEAFF
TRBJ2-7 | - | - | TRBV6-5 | TGTGCCAGCAGTTATAGCTACAACTCCTACGAGCAGTACTTC | CASSYSYNSYEQYF
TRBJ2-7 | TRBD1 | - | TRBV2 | TGTGCCAGCAGCGGGGACAGGGAGAGCTCCTACGAGCAGTACTTC | CASSGDRESSYEQYF
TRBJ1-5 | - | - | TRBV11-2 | TGTGCCAGCAGCTTAGATAGCGGCGGACGTCAGCCCCAGCATTTT | CASSLDSGGRQPQHF
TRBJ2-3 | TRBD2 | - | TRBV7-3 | TGTGCCAGCAGCTCCACAGCGGGGCCCACAGATACGCAGTATTTT | CASSSTAGPTDTQYF
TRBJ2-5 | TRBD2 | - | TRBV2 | TGTGCCAGCAGTCCGGGACTAGCGGGGGGTGAGACCCAGTACTTC | CASSPGLAGGETQYF
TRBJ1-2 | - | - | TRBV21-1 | TGTGCCAGCTCGGCCCGGGACAGGGGGCGCGGGACCTATGGCTACACCTTC | CASSARDRGRGTYGYTF
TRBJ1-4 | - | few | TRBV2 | TGTGCCAGCAACGGACAGATAAATGAAAAACTGTTTTTT | CASNGQINEKLFF
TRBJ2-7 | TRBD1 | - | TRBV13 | TGTGCCAGCAGCTTAGATGGTAGGCAGGGGGTCGAGCAGTACTTC | CASSLDGRQGVEQYF
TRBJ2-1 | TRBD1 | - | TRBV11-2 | TGTGCCAGCAGCTTAGATCCAGGGGGCTCCTACAATGAGCAGTTCTTC | CASSLDPGGSYNEQFF